These 9 T cell receptor beta chains were all obtained from the same sample, sequenced in a study of blood T cells in healthy people across ages (dated by TCRdb to between 2014 and 2016). The library was prepared using 5' RACE. Sequencer: Illumina HiSeq 2500. A second PCR of 7 to 11 cycles was performed with a sample-barcoded 5' primer and a J-beta primer mix. Through fastp at Q25 and MiXCR, TCRdb rebuilt clones from the public reads, retaining in-frame beta chains. Each entry is one CDR3 protein sequence, shown with its most common DNA and genes. The table for this sample lists around 1.7 million distinct CDR3 sequences; 28% of them were counted only once. The ten most abundant clones make up 7.7% of the sample. Sample: blood. The receptor source for this set is a woman aged 30 to 39 in good health.

In DNA form, the CDR3 reads TGTGCCAGCAGCCAGGACGCTTTGGAGACCCAGTACTTC. Protein product: CASSQDALETQYF. The J gene is TRBJ2-7, the V gene TRBV6-5; no firm D call. The J call is doubtful: the DNA matches TRBJ2-5 better. The CDR3 runs to 13 residues. CDR1 MNHEY and CDR2 SVGAGI come from the germline V gene.

The chain couples TRBV11-2 to TRBJ2-5, with 9 nucleotides matching TRBD1. The trim removed 5 bases at V and 1 base at J, leaving 5 bases unmatched. Germline values: CDR1 SGHAT, CDR2 FQNNGV. This CDR3 contains 15 residues. The CDR3 loop is CASSNNRGRQETQYF. The CDR3 nucleotides read TGTGCCAGCAGCAATAACAGGGGGCGCCAAGAGACCCAGTACTTC. The full variable domain, in which reference TRBV11-2 and TRBJ2-5 provide the parts outside the CDR3, is EAGVAQSPRYKIIEKRQSVAFWCNPISGHATLYWYQQILGQGPKLLIQFQNNGVVDDSQLPKDRFSAERLKGVDSTLKIQPAKLEDSAVYLCASSNNRGRQETQYFGPGTRLLVL.

This clonotype was picked up a small number of times. The J gene is TRBJ2-7, the V gene TRBV7-9; TRBD1 matches at 7 bases. The CDR3 is 14 amino acids. Germline CDR1 SEHNR, CDR2 FQNEAQ (reference sequence). V lost 5 bases, J lost 5 bases, and 9 bases stayed unmatched. Here the CDR3 reads CASSGGQVPHEQYF. The CDR3 DNA reads as TGTGCCAGCAGCGGTGGACAGGTACCGCACGAGCAGTACTTC. The whole variable domain, remainder taken from reference TRBV7-9 and TRBJ2-7, is DTGVSQNPRHKITKRGQNVTFRCDPISEHNRLYWYRQTLGQGPEFLTYFQNEAQLEKSRLLSDRFSAERPKGSFSTLEIQRTEQGDSAMYLCASSGGQVPHEQYFGPGTRLTVT.

The gene calls are TRBV6-1 and TRBJ2-3; D gene unclear. In germline, CDR1 is MNHNS, CDR2 SASEGT. The CDR3 extends over 12 amino acids. Trimming removed 3 bases at V and 11 bases at J, with 12 bases between. CDR3 sequence: CASSDQANMQYF. DNA of the CDR3: TGTGCCAGCAGTGACCAGGCGAATATGCAGTATTTT.

V is TRBV6-5 and J is TRBJ2-2; 9 bases map to TRBD2. The V gene end was trimmed by 3 bases and the J gene end by 4 bases; junction bases not matched to a gene: 9. The germline gives CDR1 MNHEY, CDR2 SVGAGI. This CDR3 spans 17 amino acids. The CDR3 DNA reads as TGTGCCAGCAGTTATGCGGGGGGGCTAGTTGGCACCGGGGAGCTGTTTTTT. This sequence encodes CASSYAGGLVGTGELFF.

J is TRBJ2-5 and V is TRBV5-6, with D possibly being TRBD2 (7 bases). This CDR3 has 16 amino acids. Deletions cut 4 bases from V and 11 bases from J, with 27 bases between. The germline V gene has CDR1 SGHDT and CDR2 YYEEEE. CDR3 amino acids: CASSPIGGGGRVEQYF. The DNA of the CDR3 is TGTGCCAGCAGCCCAATCGGGGGCGGGGGAAGGGTAGAGCAGTACTTC.

The chain employs TRBV23-1 and TRBJ2-7; D is ambiguous. TRBV23-1 qualifies as an ORF whose function is uncertain. The CDR3 sequence is 14 residues long. Between the trimmed V and J ends, which lost 10 bases and 3 bases, there was a span of 19 bases. The CDR3 DNA follows: TGCGCCATCAGATGTGGGCCTTTTAACTACGAGCAGTACTTC. This codes for CAIRCGPFNYEQYF.

Details on this clonotype: The junction shows a germline mismatch at one end, possibly a read error. The chain couples TRBV5-5 to TRBJ1-5; 7 positions match TRBD1. This CDR3 comprises 16 residues. Germline CDR1 is SGHKS and CDR2 is YYEKEE (reference sequence). CDR3 region: CASRLGEGAGNQPQHF. For the CDR3, the DNA is TGTGCCAGCAGGTTGGGCGAGGGGGCAGGCAATCAGCCCCAGCATTTT.

On this clonotype itself: Compared with germline, one end of the junction differs, possibly owing to a read error. The V gene is TRBV24-1, the J gene TRBJ2-1; the D gene is possibly TRBD1 (5 bases). The CDR3 runs to 13 residues. Germline CDR1 is KGHDR and CDR2 is SFDVKD. The CDR3 is CATRDSGADEQFF. In DNA, the CDR3 is TGTGCCACCAGGGATTCTGGGGCCGATGAGCAGTTCTTC.